This T cell receptor (beta chain) was documented in a study of OX40 agonist ivuxolimab in advanced cancers. Study at large: Antecedent anti-PD-1, anti-PD-L1 or anti-CTLA-4 therapy was permissible, with roughly 40% having received some. General study points: At 0.1 to 3.0 mg/kg, clonal expansion of CD4+ and CD8+ blood T cells had occurred by week 6.

Only in-frame clones appear in the TCRdb table, and some are missing; sequencing was by immunoSEQ multiplex PCR. The sample has about 41,000 clones; 70% to 90% are singletons. Concerning this clone: Its target is not known.

This CDR3 is 15 amino acids long. The V and J ends lost 2 bases and 6 bases respectively, with 13 bases between them. The germline V gene encodes CDR1 SEHNR and CDR2 FQNEAQ (reference sequence). The chain recombines TRBV7-9 with TRBJ2-2; D is perhaps TRBD2 (6 bases). The source is an adult with an advanced solid tumor such as melanoma, head and neck, liver or kidney cancer. The source was CD4+ or CD8+ T cells sorted from blood, collected in a trial of the OX40 agonist ivuxolimab. The DNA of the CDR3 is TGTGCCAGCAGCTTACGGGCGGGAACGGCCGGGGAGCTGTTTTTT. Translated: CASSLRAGTAGELFF.